This T cell receptor (beta chain) was captured in a study of blood T cell repertoires in COVID-19. Study summary: Some COVID-19 samples were acute and others convalescent; all came from the United States, Italy and Spain. Sources were T cells, B-cell-depleted T cells, or PBMCs; the material itself was cDNA or gDNA.

In the original workflow: Amplified reference gene primers provided the basis for estimating nucleated cell counts. Some clones are missing from TCRdb's copy, which holds only in-frame ones; the method was immunoSEQ multiplex PCR. The D gene and trimming were derived from the DNA, and the V and J assignments and clone size from that table. The sample lists 180,000 or so clones, around 85% occurring once. There are a few counts of this clone. CDR1 MNHEY and CDR2 SMNVEV come from the germline V gene (reference sequence). The CDR3 is 13 amino acids. Germline trimming cut 2 bases from V and 4 bases from J; bases unmatched to any gene: 1.

The specimen was peripheral blood. V gene TRBV27 combines with J gene TRBJ1-2; 7 bases fit TRBD1. This sequence was found in a woman aged 80 or over with acute or convalescent COVID-19. DNA for the CDR3: TGTGCCAGCAGTTTACAGGGGGGCTATGGCTACACCTTC. It translates to CASSLQGGYGYTF.